One sample yielded the 17 T cell receptor beta chains listed below, sequenced in a study of blood T cell repertoires in COVID-19. Generated by immunoSEQ multiplex PCR, the TCRdb table keeps only in-frame clones and is missing some. Of about 60,000 clones in the sample, just under 90% were seen once. The material sequenced was peripheral blood. The source is a human donor with active COVID-19. The donor label of this sample is uncertain.

The genes are TRBV11-2 and TRBJ2-3; D is undetermined. CDR3 length: 15 amino acids. Germline V lookup: CDR1 SGHAT, CDR2 FQNNGV. Trimming left V 1 base short and J 5 bases short, with 13 bases between. CDR3 loop: CASSLGAISGDTQYF. In DNA, the CDR3 is TGTGCCAGCAGCTTAGGGGCCATCTCTGGAGATACGCAGTATTTT.

This sequence joins TRBV5-4 and TRBJ2-5; 13 positions match TRBD2. From germline, CDR1 is SGHNT and CDR2 YYREEE (reference sequence). V lost 4 bases and J lost 5; bases outside the gene matches: 8. The CDR3 contains 16 residues. In DNA, the CDR3 is TGTGCCAGCAGCCGAACTAGCGGGAGGGCCGATGAGACCCAGTACTTC. It is translated as CASSRTSGRADETQYF. The variable domain in full, with the rest retrieved from reference TRBV5-4 and TRBJ2-5, is ETGVTQSPTHLIKTRGQQVTLRCSSQSGHNTVSWYQQALGQGPQFIFQYYREEENGRGNFPPRFSGLQFPNYSSELNVNALELDDSALYLCASSRTSGRADETQYFGPGTRLLVL.

The chain is built from TRBV7-8 and TRBJ2-3, with TRBD2 matching 12 bases. Germline-derived CDR1 and CDR2 are SGHVS and FQNEAQ. This CDR3 contains 16 residues. V shed 5 bases and J 2 bases; nucleotides not matched to a gene: 5. The CDR3 loop is CASSRGLAGNTDTQYF. Written as DNA, the CDR3 is TGTGCCAGCAGCCGAGGACTAGCGGGGAACACAGATACGCAGTATTTT.

This chain links TRBV4-3 with TRBJ1-1, with 7 bases lining up with TRBD1. The CDR3 sequence is 14 residues long. J lost 5 bases, V lost 2 bases, and 5 bases had no gene match. Germline-derived CDR1 and CDR2 are LGHNA and YSLEER. Here the CDR3 DNA reads TGCGCCAGCAGCCAAAACAGGGGTTTAACTGAAGCTTTCTTT. It is translated as CASSQNRGLTEAFF.

The chain couples TRBV5-1 to TRBJ2-2, with D perhaps TRBD2 (5 bases). Trimming shortened V by 5 bases and J by 6 bases, and 14 bases separated the two germline ends. The CDR3 has 14 amino acids. CDR1 and CDR2 from the germline V gene are SGHRS and YFSETQ. The CDR3 coding sequence is TGCGCCAGCAGTAGCCTAGCCGGGGCCGGGGAGCTGTTTTTT. Amino acid sequence: CASSSLAGAGELFF. The whole variable domain, remainder taken from reference TRBV5-1 and TRBJ2-2, is KAGVTQTPRYLIKTRGQQVTLSCSPISGHRSVSWYQQTPGQGLQFLFEYFSETQRNKGNFPGRFSGRQFSNSRSEMNVSTLELGDSALYLCASSSLAGAGELFFGEGSRLTVL.

The count of this clone is one. The rearrangement links TRBV4-3 to TRBJ1-4; TRBD1 matches at 8 bases. CDR3 length equals 15 residues. Germline-derived CDR1 and CDR2 are LGHNA and YSLEER. Trimming removed 4 bases from V and 7 bases from J; junction bases left unmatched: 8. Written as DNA, the CDR3 is TGCGCCAGCAGCCTGAAGACAGGGGAGGTTGAAAAACTGTTTTTT. Amino acid sequence: CASSLKTGEVEKLFF.

The chain joins TRBV15 to TRBJ1-2, with 9 nucleotides matching TRBD1. Losses at the gene ends were 4 bases for V and 5 bases for J; bases not matched to a gene: 11. Germline lookup yields CDR1 LNHNV and CDR2 YYDKDF (reference sequence). The CDR3 length is 16 residues. Here the CDR3 reads CATSKNRDREGYGYTF. In DNA, the CDR3 is TGTGCCACCAGCAAGAACCGGGACAGGGAAGGGTATGGCTACACCTTC.

V is TRBV28 and J is TRBJ1-2, with D perhaps matching TRBD1 (5 bases). The CDR3 covers 14 residues. Trimming shortened V by 7 bases and J by 4 bases, and 16 bases separated the two germline ends. Germline CDR1 is MDHEN and CDR2 is SYDVKM. The CDR3 nucleotides read TGTGCCAGCACAATACAGGCGTCCCGCTATGGCTACACCTTC. As protein: CASTIQASRYGYTF.

This clone was seen once. This sequence joins TRBV7-2 and TRBJ2-5, with 9 bases aligning to TRBD1. The CDR3 loop spans 15 amino acids. The V segment lost 1 base and the J segment 5 bases; nucleotides outside the gene matches: 5. Germline CDR1 reads SGHTA; CDR2 reads FQGNSA. The CDR3 sequence: CASSLVRTGVETQYF. CDR3 DNA: TGTGCCAGCAGCTTAGTAAGGACAGGGGTGGAGACCCAGTACTTC.

This chain connects TRBV19 to TRBJ2-3; a weak D match, TRBD1 (5 bases). Germline V gives CDR1 LNHDA, CDR2 SQIVND (reference sequence). The CDR3 totals 16 residues. V lost 3 bases, J lost 3 bases, and 16 bases lay in between. CDR3 nucleotide sequence: TGTGCCAGTAGTATGGGTGTGGGGCGGACAACAGATACGCAGTATTTT. Protein product: CASSMGVGRTTDTQYF.

The rearrangement joins TRBV27 to TRBJ2-7, with TRBD1 matching 10 bases. CDR1 and CDR2 (germline): MNHEY, SMNVEV (reference sequence). This CDR3 spans 17 amino acids. The V and J ends lost 5 bases and 3 bases, in that order; junction bases with no gene match: 13. CDR3 amino acids: CASSPGTGEKNLYEQYF. CDR3 sequence (DNA): TGTGCCAGCAGTCCCGGGACAGGGGAAAAAAATCTCTACGAGCAGTACTTC.

This chain links TRBV5-5 with TRBJ2-7; D is perhaps TRBD2 (6 bases). V was clipped by 0 bases and J by 3 bases, with 13 bases between them. The CDR3 extends over 15 amino acids. Germline lookup yields CDR1 SGHKS and CDR2 YYEKEE (reference sequence). CDR3 nucleotides: TGTGCCAGCAGCTTGGAGTTATGGGGGGACTACGAGCAGTACTTC. Protein sequence: CASSLELWGDYEQYF.

V usage is TRBV24-1 and J usage is TRBJ1-5; 7 bases are shared with TRBD1. CDR1 and CDR2 (germline): KGHDR, SFDVKD. This CDR3 is built from 16 residues. V lost 5 bases, J lost 5 bases, and 11 bases stayed unmatched. CDR3 sequence: CATSGAGTEGYQPQHF. Here the CDR3 DNA reads TGTGCCACCAGTGGCGCCGGGACAGAAGGTTATCAGCCCCAGCATTTT.

The chain uses TRBV7-8 and TRBJ1-6, with D possibly being TRBD1 (5 bases). This CDR3 is 22 amino acids long. From germline, CDR1 is SGHVS and CDR2 FQNEAQ. The V and J ends lost 0 bases and 5 bases respectively, with 29 bases between them. This CDR3 is CASSLAIRWGGAGVWDNSPLHF. CDR3 in DNA: TGTGCCAGCAGCTTAGCGATCCGATGGGGAGGGGCCGGGGTATGGGATAATTCACCCCTCCACTTT.

This rearrangement joins TRBV7-8 to TRBJ1-3; 10 nucleotides align to TRBD1. Trimming removed 1 base from V and 14 bases from J; junction bases left unmatched: 8. The CDR3 consists of 14 residues. CDR1 is SGHVS, CDR2 FQNEAQ, per germline. The CDR3 protein is CASSLGDRGKYVYF. CDR3 in DNA: TGTGCCAGCAGCTTAGGGGACAGGGGAAAATATGTATATTTT.

The gene calls are TRBV3-1 (or the pseudogene TRBV3-2) and TRBJ2-7, with D perhaps TRBD2 (5 bases). V was cut by 5 bases and J by 1 base, with 27 bases left in between. Germline lookup yields CDR1 LGHDT and CDR2 YNNKEL (reference sequence). CDR3 length equals 19 residues. CDR3 nucleotide sequence: TGTGCCAGCAGCAACGGCCCTCAGTTTCGCCCAGCGGATTCCTACGAGCAGTACTTC. This translates into CASSNGPQFRPADSYEQYF.

The chain couples TRBV6-4 to TRBJ2-2, with 7 bases that match TRBD2. J gave up 7 bases and V 6 bases, and 11 bases lay outside the gene matches. The CDR3 consists of 15 residues. Germline V gives CDR1 MRHNA, CDR2 SNTAGT. CDR3 protein: CASRRSAGAYGELFF. CDR3 in DNA: TGTGCCAGCAGGCGTTCGGCGGGAGCTTACGGGGAGCTGTTTTTT.